This TCR beta chain was identified in a study of identical twins. V was clipped by 5 bases and J by 6 bases; unmatched bases: 21. The CDR3 consists of 19 residues. Looked up from germline, CDR1 is SNHLY and CDR2 is FYNNEI. Unique molecular identifiers were present on the cDNA, and a universal primer site came from template switching. TCRdb reprocessed the 5' RACE reads via MiXCR and lists one record per CDR3 protein. The sample records around 480,000 distinct CDR3 sequences, 13% to 15% being singletons. A further study also used this sample, focusing on yellow fever vaccine responses in identical twins.

The source material was CD4+ T cells sorted from blood. The V call is TRBV2, the J call TRBJ2-2; 7 bases are shared with TRBD2. This TCR was recovered from a woman between 18 and 29 years old in good health. The CDR3: CASSMLVASGNTFAGELFF. The CDR3 region has the DNA TGTGCCAGCAGTATGCTCGTGGCCAGCGGGAATACGTTCGCCGGGGAGCTGTTTTTT.